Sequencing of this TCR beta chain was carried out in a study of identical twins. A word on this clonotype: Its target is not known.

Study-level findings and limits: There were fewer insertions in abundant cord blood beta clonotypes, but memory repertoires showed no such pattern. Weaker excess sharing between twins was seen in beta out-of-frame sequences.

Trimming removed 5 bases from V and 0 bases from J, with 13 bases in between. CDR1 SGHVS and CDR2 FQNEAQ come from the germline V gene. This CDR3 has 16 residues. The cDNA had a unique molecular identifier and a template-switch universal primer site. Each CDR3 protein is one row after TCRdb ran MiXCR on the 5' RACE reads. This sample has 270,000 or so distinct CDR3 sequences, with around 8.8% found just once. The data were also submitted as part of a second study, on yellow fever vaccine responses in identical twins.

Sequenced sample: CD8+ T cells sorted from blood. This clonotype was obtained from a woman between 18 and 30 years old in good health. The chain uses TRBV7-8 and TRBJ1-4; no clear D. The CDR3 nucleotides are TGTGCCAGCAGCCTTGGACCCCTTGCAACTAATGAAAAACTGTTTTTT. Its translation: CASSLGPLATNEKLFF.